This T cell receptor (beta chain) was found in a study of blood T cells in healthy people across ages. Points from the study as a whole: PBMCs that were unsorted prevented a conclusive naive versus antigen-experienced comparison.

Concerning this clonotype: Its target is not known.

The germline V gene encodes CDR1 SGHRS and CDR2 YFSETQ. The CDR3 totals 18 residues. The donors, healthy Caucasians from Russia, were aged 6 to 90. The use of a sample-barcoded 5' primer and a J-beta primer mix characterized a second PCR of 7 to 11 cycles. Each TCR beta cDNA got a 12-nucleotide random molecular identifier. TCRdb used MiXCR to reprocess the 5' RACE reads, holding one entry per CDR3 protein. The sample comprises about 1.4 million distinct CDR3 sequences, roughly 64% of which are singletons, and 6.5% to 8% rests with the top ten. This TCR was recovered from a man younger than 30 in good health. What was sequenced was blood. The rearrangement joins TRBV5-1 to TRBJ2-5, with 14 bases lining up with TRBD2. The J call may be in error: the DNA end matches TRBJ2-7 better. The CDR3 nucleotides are TGCGCCAGCAGACCCTCGGGGACTAGCGGGAGCGGTCCTTCCGAGCAGTACTTC. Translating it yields CASRPSGTSGSGPSEQYF.